Included here is one T cell receptor (beta chain) sequence, with context. The data were obtained in a study of shared clonotypes between healthy human individuals. Germline-derived CDR1 and CDR2 are SGHTA and FQGNSA. CDR3 length equals 17 residues. V gave up 1 base and J gave up 7 bases; unmatched junction bases: 10. Libraries were prepared by immunoSEQ multiplex PCR; TCRdb keeps only in-frame clonotypes and omits some of them. Here the sample spans millions of clones, 85% to 95% being singletons. The receptor's source is a man younger than 35 in good health. Some clones in this sample may be carry-over from other donors' samples. The sample was naive CD4+ T cells from PBMCs. Subset indicated: CD45RA+ positively selected. The rearrangement links TRBV7-2 to TRBJ2-2; 9 nucleotides agree with TRBD2. The CDR3 bases are TGTGCCAGCAGCTTAGGTTCCCTAGCGGGAAGGGGCGGGGAGCTGTTTTTT. Amino acids: CASSLGSLAGRGGELFF.